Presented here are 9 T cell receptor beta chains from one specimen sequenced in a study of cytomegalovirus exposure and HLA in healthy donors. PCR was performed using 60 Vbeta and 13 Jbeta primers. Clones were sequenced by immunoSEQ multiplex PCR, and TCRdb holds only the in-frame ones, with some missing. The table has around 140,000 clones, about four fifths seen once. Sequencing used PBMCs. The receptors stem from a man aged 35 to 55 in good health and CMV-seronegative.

The CDR3 here is CASRGQGVSQPQHF. As DNA, the CDR3 is TGTGCCAGCAGGGGACAGGGCGTAAGTCAGCCCCAGCATTTT. This sequence joins TRBV2 and TRBJ1-5; TRBD1 aligns across 9 bases. CDR3 length: 14 amino acids. Germline loops: CDR1 SNHLY, CDR2 FYNNEI. Trimming took 6 bases from V and 6 from J; bases not matched to a gene: 6.

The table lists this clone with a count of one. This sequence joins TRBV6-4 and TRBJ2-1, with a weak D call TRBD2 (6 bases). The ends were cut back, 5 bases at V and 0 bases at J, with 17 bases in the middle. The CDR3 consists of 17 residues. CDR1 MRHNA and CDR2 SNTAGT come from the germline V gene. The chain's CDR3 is CASSLGGEPGSYNEQFF. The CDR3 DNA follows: TGTGCCAGCAGTCTTGGCGGGGAGCCTGGCTCCTACAATGAGCAGTTCTTC.

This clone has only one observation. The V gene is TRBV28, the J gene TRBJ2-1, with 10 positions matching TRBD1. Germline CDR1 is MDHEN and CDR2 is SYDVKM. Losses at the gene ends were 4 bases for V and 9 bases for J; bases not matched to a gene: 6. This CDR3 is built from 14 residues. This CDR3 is CASSSTRTGGEQFF. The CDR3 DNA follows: TGTGCCAGCAGTTCGACTCGGACAGGGGGTGAGCAGTTCTTC.

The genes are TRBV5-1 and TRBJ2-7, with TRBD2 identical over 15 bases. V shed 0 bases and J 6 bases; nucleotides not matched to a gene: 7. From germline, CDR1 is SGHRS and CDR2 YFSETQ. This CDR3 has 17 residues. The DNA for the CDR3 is TGCGCCAGCAGCTTGGGAGGACTAGCGGGGGGGCAGCTCGAGCAGTACTTC. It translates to CASSLGGLAGGQLEQYF.

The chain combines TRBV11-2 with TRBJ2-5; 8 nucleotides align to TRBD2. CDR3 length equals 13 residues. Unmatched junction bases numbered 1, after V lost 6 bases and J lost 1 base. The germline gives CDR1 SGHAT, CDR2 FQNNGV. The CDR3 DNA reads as TGTGCCAGCAGAAGCGGGGGCCAAGAGACCCAGTACTTC. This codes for CASRSGGQETQYF.

Written as DNA, the CDR3 is TGTGCCAGCAGTACCCGACAGAAGAACACTGAAGCTTTCTTT. Residues: CASSTRQKNTEAFF. V and J are TRBV6-5 and TRBJ1-1, with a tentative D call TRBD1 (5 bases). Per germline, CDR1 MNHEY and CDR2 SVGAGI. This CDR3 has 14 residues. Trimming left V 5 bases short and J 1 base short, with 11 bases between.

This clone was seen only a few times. The DNA of the CDR3 is TGTGCCAGCAGTGGAGGAGAGACCCAGTACTTC. Translating gives CASSGGETQYF. The rearrangement uses TRBV25-1 and TRBJ2-5, with D unresolved. Trimming removed 4 bases at V and 4 bases at J, with 4 bases between. CDR3 length: 11 residues. The germline V gene has CDR1 MGHDK and CDR2 SYGVNS.

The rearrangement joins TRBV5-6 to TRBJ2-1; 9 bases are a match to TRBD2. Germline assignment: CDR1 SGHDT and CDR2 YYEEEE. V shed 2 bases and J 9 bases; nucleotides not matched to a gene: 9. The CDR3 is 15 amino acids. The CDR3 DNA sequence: TGTGCCAGCAGCTTTGGGACTAGCCCCGGCACTGAGCAGTTCTTC. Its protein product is CASSFGTSPGTEQFF.

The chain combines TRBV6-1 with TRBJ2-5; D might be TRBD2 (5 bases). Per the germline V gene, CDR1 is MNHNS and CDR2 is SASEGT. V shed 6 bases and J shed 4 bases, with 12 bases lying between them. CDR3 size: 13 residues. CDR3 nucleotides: TGTGCCAGCAGCCCTCTAGCACGAGAGACCCAGTACTTC. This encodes CASSPLARETQYF.